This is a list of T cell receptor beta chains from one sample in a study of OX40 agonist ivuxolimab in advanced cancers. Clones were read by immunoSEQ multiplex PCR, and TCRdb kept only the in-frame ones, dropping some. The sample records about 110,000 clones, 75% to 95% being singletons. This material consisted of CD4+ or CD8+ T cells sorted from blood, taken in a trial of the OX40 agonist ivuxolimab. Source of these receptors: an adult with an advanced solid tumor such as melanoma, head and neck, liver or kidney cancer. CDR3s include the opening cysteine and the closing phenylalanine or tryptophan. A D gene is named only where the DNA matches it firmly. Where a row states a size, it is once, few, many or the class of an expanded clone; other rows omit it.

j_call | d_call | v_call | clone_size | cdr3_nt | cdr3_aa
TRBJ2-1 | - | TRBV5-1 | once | TGCGCCAGCAGCTTGTTAGCTTCTTCCTACAATGAGCAGTTCTTC | CASSLLASSYNEQFF
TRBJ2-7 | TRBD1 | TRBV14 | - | TGTGCCAGCAGCCAGCCCGGGACAGGGAACCACGAGCAGTACTTC | CASSQPGTGNHEQYF
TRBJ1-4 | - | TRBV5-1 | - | TGCGCCAGCAGCTTGACGGGTAATGAAAAACTGTTTTTT | CASSLTGNEKLFF
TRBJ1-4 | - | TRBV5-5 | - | TGTGCCAGCAGCTCGGGGGGCCTTAATGAAAAACTGTTTTTT | CASSSGGLNEKLFF
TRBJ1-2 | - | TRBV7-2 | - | TGTGCCACCCAAGTTTGGGGGGAGGACTATGGCTACACCTTC | CATQVWGEDYGYTF
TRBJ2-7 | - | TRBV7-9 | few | TGTGCCAGCAGCCGAACCTACGAGCAGTACTTC | CASSRTYEQYF
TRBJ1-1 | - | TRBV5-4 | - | TGTGCCAGCAGCTTGAAGGCCTCGTCGGGAATTAACACTGAAGCTTTCTTT | CASSLKASSGINTEAFF
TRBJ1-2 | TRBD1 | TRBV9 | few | TGTGCCAGCAGCGTAGCCAGGACAGGGTATGGCTACACCTTC | CASSVARTGYGYTF
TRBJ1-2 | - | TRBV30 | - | TGTGCCTGGAACATTCGGGATGGCTACACCTTC | CAWNIRDGYTF
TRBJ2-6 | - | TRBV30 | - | TGTGCCTGGAGTGTGTGGATGGGGGCTGGGGCCAACGTCCTGACTTTC | CAWSVWMGAGANVLTF
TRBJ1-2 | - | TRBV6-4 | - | TGTGCCAGCAGACCGGGGGCAAGATTGAGTGGCTACACCTTC | CASRPGARLSGYTF
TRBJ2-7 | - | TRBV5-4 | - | TGTGCCAGCAGCTTGGCAGGCGGCAGCTCCTACGAGCAGTACTTC | CASSLAGGSSYEQYF
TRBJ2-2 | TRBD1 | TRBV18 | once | TGTGCCAGCTCACGACGCCGGGACAGGGACACCGGGGAGCTGTTTTTT | CASSRRRDRDTGELFF
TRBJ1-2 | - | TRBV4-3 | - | TGCGCCGGCAGCCAAGATGGCGGCAGGGCCTATGGCTACACCTTC | CAGSQDGGRAYGYTF
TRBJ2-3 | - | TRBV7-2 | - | TGTGCCAGCAGCTTAAGGGCCCAGGGAAGCACAGATACGCAGTATTTT | CASSLRAQGSTDTQYF
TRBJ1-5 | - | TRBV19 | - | TGTGCCACCGTGACAGGACTCAATCAGCCCCAGCATTTT | CATVTGLNQPQHF
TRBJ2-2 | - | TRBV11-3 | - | TGTGCCAGCAGCTTCAGGGGCACCGGGGAGCTGTTTTTT | CASSFRGTGELFF
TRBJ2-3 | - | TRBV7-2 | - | TGTGCCAGCAGCTTAGGTTGGCGGGTGACAGATACGCAGTATTTT | CASSLGWRVTDTQYF
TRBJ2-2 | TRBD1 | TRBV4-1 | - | TGCGCCAGCAGCCAAGTCCCAGGGGGTCGCTTAGAGGGGCTGTTTTTT | CASSQVPGGRLEGLFF
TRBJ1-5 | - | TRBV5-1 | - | TGCGCCAGCAGCCCACTAGGGGACGGGAATCAGCCCCAGCATTTT | CASSPLGDGNQPQHF
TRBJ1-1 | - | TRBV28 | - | TGTGCCAGCAGCCCCTCCCCCGACCCAAGTGGAACTTTCTTT | CASSPSPDPSGTFF
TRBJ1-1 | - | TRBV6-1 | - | TGTGCCAGCTCCGTCACCGAGATGAACACTGAAGCTTTCTTT | CASSVTEMNTEAFF
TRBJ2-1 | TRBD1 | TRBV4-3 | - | TGCGCCAGCAGCCGGGACAGGGGCCACAATGAGCAGTTCTTC | CASSRDRGHNEQFF
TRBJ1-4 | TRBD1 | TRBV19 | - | TGTGCCAGTAAGGCGGGACAGGGGGCCAAAGCCGAAAAACTGTTTTTT | CASKAGQGAKAEKLFF
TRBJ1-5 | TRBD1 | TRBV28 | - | TGTGCCAGCAGGCAGGGGGCCAATCAGCCCCAGCATTTT | CASRQGANQPQHF
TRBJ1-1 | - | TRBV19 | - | TGTGCCAGTGGCCCAACAGGGAACACTGAAGCTTTCTTT | CASGPTGNTEAFF
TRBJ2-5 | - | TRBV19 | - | TGTGCCAGTAGTGTGGGTGAGGGCCTAGGGACCCAGTACTTC | CASSVGEGLGTQYF
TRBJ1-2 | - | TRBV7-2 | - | TGTGCCAGCAGTTCCGACAGGCAGGGCTATGGCTACACCTTC | CASSSDRQGYGYTF
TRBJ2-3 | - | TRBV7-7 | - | TGTGCTAGCAGCTTATCGGGACTCCCAGATACGCAGTATTTT | CASSLSGLPDTQYF
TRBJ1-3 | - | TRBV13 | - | TGTGCCAGCAGCGGCGGGACCGCCTTCTCTGGAAACACCATATATTTT | CASSGGTAFSGNTIYF
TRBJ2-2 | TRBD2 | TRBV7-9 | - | TGTGCCAGCAGCTTTGCAGTTAGCGGGGAAGTCGCCGGGGAGCTGTTTTTT | CASSFAVSGEVAGELFF
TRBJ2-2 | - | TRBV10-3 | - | TGTGCCATCAGTGACGAGGGGACCGGGGAGCTGTTTTTT | CAISDEGTGELFF
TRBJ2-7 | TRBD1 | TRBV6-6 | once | TGTGCCAGCAGTTGGGGGACAGGGTCATACGAGCAGTACTTC | CASSWGTGSYEQYF
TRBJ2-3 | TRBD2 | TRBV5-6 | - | TGTGCCAGCAGGCGGGAGGGGCCTACGCAGTATTTT | CASRREGPTQYF
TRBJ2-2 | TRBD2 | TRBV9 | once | TGTGCCAGCAGCCCTCGACTAGCGGGGGGGCCTGTCACCGGGGAGCTGTTTTTT | CASSPRLAGGPVTGELFF
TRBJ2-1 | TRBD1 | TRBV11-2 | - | TGTGCCAGCAGCCAATGGGACAGGGTGGGCAATGAGCAGTTCTTC | CASSQWDRVGNEQFF
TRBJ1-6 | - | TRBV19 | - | TGTGCCAGTAGTATAGGAACAGGGACTTCACCCCTCCACTTT | CASSIGTGTSPLHF
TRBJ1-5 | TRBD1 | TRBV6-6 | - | TGTGCCAGCAGTTACGGAGACAGGGGTCAGCCCCAGCATTTT | CASSYGDRGQPQHF
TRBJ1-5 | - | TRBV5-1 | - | TGCGCCAGCAGCGAGAGGACTGGGGGTCAGCCCCAGCATTTT | CASSERTGGQPQHF
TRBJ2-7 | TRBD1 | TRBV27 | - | TGTGCCAGCAGTTCGGGACAGGGCAATTACGAGCAGTACTTC | CASSSGQGNYEQYF
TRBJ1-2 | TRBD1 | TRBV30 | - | TGTGCCTGGAGTGCAGGGACAGGGGCGAAGCACTATGGCTACACCTTC | CAWSAGTGAKHYGYTF
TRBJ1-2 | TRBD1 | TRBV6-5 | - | TGTGCCAGCAGTTCCGGACAGGGAGGATATGGCTACACCTTC | CASSSGQGGYGYTF
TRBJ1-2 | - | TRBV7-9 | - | TGTGCCAGCAGCTTAACCGTGGGGGATGGCTACACCTTC | CASSLTVGDGYTF
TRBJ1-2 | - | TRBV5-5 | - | TGTGCCAGCAGTCGAGGCCAGGGCACTGGCTACACCTTC | CASSRGQGTGYTF
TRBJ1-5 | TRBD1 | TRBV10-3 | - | TGTGCCATCGGGACAGGGGAGGATCAGCCCCAGCATTTT | CAIGTGEDQPQHF
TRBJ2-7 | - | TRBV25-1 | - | TGTGCCAGCAGTGAACAGCGGGTCTCGTACTTC | CASSEQRVSYF
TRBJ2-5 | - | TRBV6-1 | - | TGTGCCAGCAGTGAAGGAGGTGGGGCGCCTAATGAGTACTTC | CASSEGGGAPNEYF
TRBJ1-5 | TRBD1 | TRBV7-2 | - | TGTGCCAGTTCCGACAGGGCGGGTAATCAGCCCCAGCATTTT | CASSDRAGNQPQHF
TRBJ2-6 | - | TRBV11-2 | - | TGTGCCAGCAGCTTAATAGGGACAACTGGGGCCAACGTCCTGACTTTC | CASSLIGTTGANVLTF
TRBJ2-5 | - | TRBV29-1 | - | TGCAGCGTCCAACCCCCAGGGCAAGAGACCCAGTACTTC | CSVQPPGQETQYF
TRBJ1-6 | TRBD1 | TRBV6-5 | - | TGTGCCAGCAGTTACCGCGGACAGGGGGATTCACCCCTCCACTTT | CASSYRGQGDSPLHF
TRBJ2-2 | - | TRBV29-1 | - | TGCAGCGTTGTGCCCTCCACCGGGGAGCTGTTTTTT | CSVVPSTGELFF
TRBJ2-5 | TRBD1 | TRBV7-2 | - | TGTGCCAGCAGCCCGCGACAGGGGACGGGCCAAGAGACCCAGTACTTC | CASSPRQGTGQETQYF